This TCR beta chain was captured in a study of blood T cell repertoires in COVID-19. At the level of the study: The study drew acute and convalescent COVID-19 samples from the United States, Italy and Spain. The cDNA or gDNA used as material had been derived from T cells, B-cell-depleted T cells, or PBMCs.

V shed 1 base, J shed 4 bases, and the junction held 5 bases outside the gene matches. This CDR3 contains 15 residues. Germline V gene sequence: CDR1 SGHKS, CDR2 YYEKEE (reference sequence). Per the original methods: How many nucleated cells were present was estimated from reference gene primer amplification. Measured with immunoSEQ multiplex PCR; TCRdb has only the in-frame clones, and not every one. V and J calls plus clone size are reproduced from that table; the DNA served to infer D and trimming. The sample holds about 47,000 clones; about 87% are singletons and the top ten take roughly 12%. This clone was recorded once.

The TCR sequence derives from a human donor with active COVID-19. The donor label of this sample is uncertain. The chain recombines TRBV5-5 with TRBJ1-3, with 7 bases that match TRBD1. The sample comprised peripheral blood. The CDR3 loop reads CASSLFGTAGNTIYF. CDR3 DNA sequence: TGTGCCAGCAGCTTGTTCGGGACAGCAGGAAACACCATATATTTT.